The rows below give T cell receptor beta chains drawn from one sample of a study of shared clonotypes between healthy human individuals. The table came from immunoSEQ multiplex PCR; TCRdb's copy has only in-frame clones and leaves some out. Here the sample spans about 610,000 clones, 95% to 98% being singletons. The specimen was naive CD4+ T cells sorted from blood. These receptors were collected from a woman younger than 45 in good health. The CDR3 runs from the conserved cysteine through the conserved F or W. The D gene is left open where the match is weak. Expanded clones get a size class; other rows say once, few or many, or leave the size out.

>TRBJ1-1|TRBD1|TRBV5-1|.|13
TGCGCCAGCAGCGAGACAGGGGTGACTGAAGCTTTCTTT
CASSETGVTEAFF
>TRBJ1-2|TRBD1|TRBV20-1|.|11
TGCGGGGGACAGGACGGCTATGGCTACACCTTC
CGGQDGYGYTF
>TRBJ2-5|TRBD2|TRBV7-9|.|14
TGTGCCAGCAGCTTGACTAGCGCACAAGAGACCCAGTACTTC
CASSLTSAQETQYF
>TRBJ1-4|.|TRBV28|.|13
TGTGCCAGCCTTGAGATGCCTAATGAAAAACTGTTTTTT
CASLEMPNEKLFF
>TRBJ2-7|.|TRBV5-1|.|14
TGCGCCAGCAGCTTGGGTCAGGTCTCTTACGAGCAGTACTTC
CASSLGQVSYEQYF
>TRBJ1-2|.|TRBV7-9|.|15
TGTGCCAGCAGCTTAGGGGGGGCAGCTAACTATGGCTACACCTTC
CASSLGGAANYGYTF
>TRBJ2-3|.|TRBV2|.|13
TGTGCCAGCAGGCGGGGTACGCAAGATACGCAGTATTTT
CASRRGTQDTQYF
>TRBJ2-7|.|TRBV28|.|15
TGTGCCAGCAGTTTAGGGGACGGCCGGTTCTACGAGCAGTACTTC
CASSLGDGRFYEQYF
>TRBJ1-5|TRBD1|TRBV28|.|14
TGTGCCAGCAGGGACAGGCTTAGCAATCAGCCCCAGCATTTT
CASRDRLSNQPQHF
>TRBJ2-2|TRBD1|TRBV2|.|16
TGTGCCAGCAGAACAGGGACAGGGGATTCTACCGGGGAGCTGTTTTTT
CASRTGTGDSTGELFF
>TRBJ2-3|TRBD2|TRBV7-2|.|14
TGTGCCAGCAGCCAAGCGGGGACCACAGATACGCAGTATTTT
CASSQAGTTDTQYF
>TRBJ2-7|TRBD2|TRBV5-1|.|13
TGCGCCAGCATGACTAGCGACTCCTACGAGCAGTACTTC
CASMTSDSYEQYF
>TRBJ2-1|TRBD2|TRBV7-9|.|14
TGTGCCAGCAGCCAGGGTACTAGCGGGAGTGAGCAGTTCTTC
CASSQGTSGSEQFF
>TRBJ1-5|.|TRBV5-1|once|15
TGCGCCAGCAGCTCGGGGATGGGAGGCAATCAGCCCCAGCATTTT
CASSSGMGGNQPQHF
>TRBJ1-5|.|TRBV27|.|15
TGTGCCAGCAGTCCGCAGGGCTCCCTAAATCAGCCCCAGCATTTT
CASSPQGSLNQPQHF
>TRBJ2-1|.|TRBV2|.|14
TGTGCCAGCAGATTGGGACTCCTTGACAATGAGCAGTTCTTC
CASRLGLLDNEQFF
>TRBJ2-7|TRBD2|TRBV5-1|.|15
TGCGCCAGCAGCTTGGGGCTAGCGGGAGAAGGAGAGCAGTACTTC
CASSLGLAGEGEQYF
>TRBJ2-7|.|TRBV19|.|13
TGTGCCAGTAGCCGGACAGAGGCCTACGAGCAGTACTTC
CASSRTEAYEQYF
>TRBJ2-5|.|TRBV5-4|.|15
TGTGCCAGCAGCCCTACAGGGTTTCTGCAAGAGACCCAGTACTTC
CASSPTGFLQETQYF
>TRBJ1-2|TRBD1|TRBV7-2|.|15
TGTGCCAGCAGCCCTAGACAGGGGGCGAACTATGGCTACACCTTC
CASSPRQGANYGYTF
>TRBJ2-7|.|TRBV6-1|once|13
TGTGCCAGCAGTGACTGGAGCTCCTACGAGCAGTACTTC
CASSDWSSYEQYF
>TRBJ2-5|.|TRBV29-1|.|13
TGCAGCGTTGACGGCGGGATCGGGGAGACCCAGTACTTC
CSVDGGIGETQYF
>TRBJ1-1|.|TRBV30|few|13
TGTGCCTGGATTCCGTGGAAGAACACTGAAGCTTTCTTT
CAWIPWKNTEAFF
>TRBJ1-5|.|TRBV5-4|.|14
TGTGCCAGCAATAACGGGGGCACCAATCAGCCCCAGCATTTT
CASNNGGTNQPQHF
>TRBJ2-5|.|TRBV2|.|15
TGTGCCAGCAGTGGAGCCATTTCGGCCGAAGAGACCCAGTACTTC
CASSGAISAEETQYF
>TRBJ2-2|TRBD1|TRBV12-5|.|15
TGTGCTAGTGGTTTGCTACAGGGGTACACCGGGGAGCTGTTTTTT
CASGLLQGYTGELFF
>TRBJ2-1|.|TRBV19|.|13
TGTGCCAGTAGTATAAACACACAGCTCAAGCAGTTCTTC
CASSINTQLKQFF
>TRBJ2-3|TRBD2|TRBV18|.|16
TGTGCCAGCTCACCAGGGGCGGGAGCCCGCACAGATACGCAGTATTTT
CASSPGAGARTDTQYF
>TRBJ2-4|.|TRBV10-2|.|15
TGCGCCAGCAGTGACGGGGGATTGGCCAAAAACATTCAGTACTTC
CASSDGGLAKNIQYF
>TRBJ1-1|.|TRBV5-1|.|15
TGCGCCAGCAGCTTGTCGGCGGGGATGAACACTGAAGCTTTCTTT
CASSLSAGMNTEAFF
>TRBJ1-1|.|TRBV10-3|.|9
TGTGCCATCAGTGTGAGCGCTTTCTTT
CAISVSAFF
>TRBJ1-1|TRBD1|TRBV28|.|16
TGTGCCAGCAGTCGCCCCCCCGGACAGGGGAACACTGAAGCTTTCTTT
CASSRPPGQGNTEAFF
>TRBJ1-2|.|TRBV19|.|12
TGTGCCAGTAGGGGGGCCGATTATGGCTACACCTTC
CASRGADYGYTF
>TRBJ2-6|.|TRBV7-3|.|15
TGTGCCAGCAGCCCAGGCACTTCCGGGGCCAACGTCCTGACTTTC
CASSPGTSGANVLTF
>TRBJ1-2|.|TRBV19|.|12
TGTGCCAGTACCCAGGGCTTCTATGGCTACACCTTC
CASTQGFYGYTF
>TRBJ2-7|.|TRBV18|.|12
TGTGCCAGCTCCCTGGACGGAGACGAGCAGTACTTC
CASSLDGDEQYF
>TRBJ2-7|.|TRBV28|once|15
TGTGCCAGCACCGAGCCCGGACAGCTAAACTACGAGCAGTACTTC
CASTEPGQLNYEQYF
>TRBJ2-5|TRBD2|TRBV27|.|14
TGTGCCAGCAGTACAACTAGCGCCGTAGAGACCCAGTACTTC
CASSTTSAVETQYF
>TRBJ2-6|.|TRBV18|.|19
TGTGCCAGCTCACCACAGGGGCCACTTCTTGCAGCTGGGGCCAACGTCCTGACTTTC
CASSPQGPLLAAGANVLTF
>TRBJ2-7|.|TRBV4-1|.|17
TGCGCCAGCAGCCAAGGGGTTTGGCGGACAGCGAGCTACGAGCAGTACTTC
CASSQGVWRTASYEQYF
>TRBJ2-5|TRBD2|TRBV25-1|.|18
TGTGCCAGCAGTGAATCCCCCGGGACTAGCGGGAGTGGGGAGACCCAGTACTTC
CASSESPGTSGSGETQYF
>TRBJ1-5|.|TRBV30|.|14
TGTGCCTGGAGCGAATTTGGATACAATCAGCCCCAGCATTTT
CAWSEFGYNQPQHF
>TRBJ2-1|TRBD2|TRBV6-1|.|17
TGTGCCAGCAGTGAGGACTGGACTAGCGGGTTACACAATGAGCAGTTCTTC
CASSEDWTSGLHNEQFF
>TRBJ1-2|.|TRBV28|.|14
TGTGCCAGCAGTTTACCGGGGGCGTCCTATGGCTACACCTTC
CASSLPGASYGYTF
>TRBJ2-7|.|TRBV28|.|14
TGTGCCAGCAGCCCTAGGGCGTCCTCTGGCGAGCAGTACTTC
CASSPRASSGEQYF